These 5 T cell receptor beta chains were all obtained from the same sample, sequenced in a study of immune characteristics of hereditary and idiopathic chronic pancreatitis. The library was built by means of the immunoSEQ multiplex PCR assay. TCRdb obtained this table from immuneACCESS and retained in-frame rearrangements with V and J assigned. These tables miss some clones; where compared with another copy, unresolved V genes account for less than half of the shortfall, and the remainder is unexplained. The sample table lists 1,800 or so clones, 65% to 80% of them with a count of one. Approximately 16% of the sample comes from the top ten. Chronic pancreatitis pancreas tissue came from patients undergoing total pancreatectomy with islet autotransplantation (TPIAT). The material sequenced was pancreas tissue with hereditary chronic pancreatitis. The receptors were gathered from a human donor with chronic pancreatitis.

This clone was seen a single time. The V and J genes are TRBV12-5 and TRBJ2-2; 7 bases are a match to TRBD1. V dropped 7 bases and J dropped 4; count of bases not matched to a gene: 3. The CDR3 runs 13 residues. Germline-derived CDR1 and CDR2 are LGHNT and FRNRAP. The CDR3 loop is CASASGGTGELFF. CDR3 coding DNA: TGTGCTAGTGCCTCAGGGGGCACCGGGGAGCTGTTTTTT.

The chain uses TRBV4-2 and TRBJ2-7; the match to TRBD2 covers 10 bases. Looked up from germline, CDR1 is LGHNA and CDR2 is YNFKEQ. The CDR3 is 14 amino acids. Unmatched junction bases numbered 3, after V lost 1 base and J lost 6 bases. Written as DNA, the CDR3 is TGTGCCAGCAGCCAAGCGAGCGGGGGGGGCGAGCAGTACTTC. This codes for CASSQASGGGEQYF.

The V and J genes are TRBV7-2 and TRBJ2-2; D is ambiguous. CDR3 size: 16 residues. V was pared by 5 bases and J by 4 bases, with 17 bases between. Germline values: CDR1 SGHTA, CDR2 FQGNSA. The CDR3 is CASSTRTPQGTGELFF. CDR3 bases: TGTGCCAGCAGCACACGGACCCCCCAAGGCACCGGGGAGCTGTTTTTT.

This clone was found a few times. CDR3 nucleotide sequence: TGTGCCAGCAGCCAAGATACCAGTTTCCCTAATGAGCAGTTCTTC. Translation gives CASSQDTSFPNEQFF. This chain links TRBV3-1 (or the pseudogene TRBV3-2) with TRBJ2-1; no clear D. Trimming shortened V by 0 bases and J by 7 bases, and 13 bases separated the two germline ends. From germline, CDR1 is LGHDT and CDR2 YNNKEL (reference sequence). The CDR3 consists of 15 residues.

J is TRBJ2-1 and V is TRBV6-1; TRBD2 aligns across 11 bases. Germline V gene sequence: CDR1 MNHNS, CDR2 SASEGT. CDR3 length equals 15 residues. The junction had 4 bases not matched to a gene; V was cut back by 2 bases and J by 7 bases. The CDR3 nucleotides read TGTGCCAGCAGTGAACCGGGACTAGCGGTAAATGAGCAGTTCTTC. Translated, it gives CASSEPGLAVNEQFF.